A selection of T cell receptor beta chains follows, all from one sample in a study of cytomegalovirus exposure and HLA in healthy donors. Clones were read by immunoSEQ multiplex PCR, and TCRdb kept only the in-frame ones, dropping some. The sample consists of roughly 220,000 clones, 65% to 85% of them appearing once. Sequenced sample: PBMCs. These receptors were taken from a man aged 25 to 40 in good health and CMV-seronegative. Both conserved end residues are part of each CDR3.

v_call,cdr3_aa
TRBV5-1,CASSSGQGGQPQHF
TRBV7-6,CASSLARGDRGLYF
TRBV6-5,CASSYAIGAANEQFF
TRBV5-1,CASSRGSGDAEAFF
TRBV5-1,CASTRGGGRDGYTF
TRBV4-2,CASSPAGGSNYGYTF
TRBV14,CASSQVGQGDGYTF
TRBV18,CASSPSTGDWSGYTF
TRBV4-1,CASSQVYAAGETQYF
TRBV14,CASSQDLVRGGVKFF
TRBV25-1,CASSESGGYTEAFF
TRBV7-9,CASSLDGAGGNQPQHF
TRBV29-1,CSVPDRGGYGYTF
TRBV28,CASSLFRDPEAFF
TRBV4-2,CASSLGAGGRGETQYF